The 9 T cell receptor beta chains presented below share a single source sample, sequenced in a study of T cell responses to AZD1222 COVID-19 vaccine. Sequencing was performed with immunoSEQ multiplex PCR; in TCRdb, only in-frame clones are kept and a portion is missing. The sample yields tens of thousands of clones, about 86% seen once. The sequenced sample was peripheral blood, obtained on day 0 of MenACWY control vaccination. These receptors originate from an adult in good health.

This chain uses TRBV14 with TRBJ2-2, with TRBD2 as a possible D gene (6 bases). The CDR3 consists of 14 residues. The V and J ends lost 1 base and 6 bases respectively, with 9 bases between them. The V gene's germline CDR1 is SGHDN and CDR2 FVKESK. Written as DNA, the CDR3 is TGTGCCAGCAGCCAAGGCTGGGGGGCCGGGGAGCTGTTTTTT. Protein product: CASSQGWGAGELFF.

The chain combines TRBV7-9 with TRBJ1-2; no reliable D call. The CDR3 totals 12 residues. Trimming left V 5 bases short and J 4 bases short, with 8 bases between. Per the germline V gene, CDR1 is SEHNR and CDR2 is FQNEAQ (reference sequence). The CDR3 loop reads CASSANSYGYTF. DNA of the CDR3: TGTGCCAGCAGCGCAAATAGCTATGGCTACACCTTC. The full variable domain, in which reference TRBV7-9 and TRBJ1-2 provide the parts outside the CDR3, is DTGVSQNPRHKITKRGQNVTFRCDPISEHNRLYWYRQTLGQGPEFLTYFQNEAQLEKSRLLSDRFSAERPKGSFSTLEIQRTEQGDSAMYLCASSANSYGYTFGSGTRLTVV.

This chain uses TRBV10-3 with TRBJ2-2; 11 bases line up with TRBD2. Germline loops: CDR1 ENHRY, CDR2 SYGVKD. V was clipped by 8 bases and J by 1 base; unmatched bases: 6. The CDR3 extends over 16 amino acids. CDR3 DNA sequence: TGTGCCATCGGTAGCGGGGGGGCCTGGAACACCGGGGAGCTGTTTTTT. It yields the protein CAIGSGGAWNTGELFF.

CDR3 loop: CASSEGGAREQYF. The CDR3, as DNA: TGTGCCAGCAGTGAAGGAGGGGCTAGGGAGCAGTACTTC. The chain uses TRBV2 and TRBJ2-7, with D perhaps matching TRBD1 or TRBD2 (5 bases each). V was cut by 1 base and J by 7 bases, with 11 bases left in between. The CDR3 loop spans 13 amino acids. Germline lookup yields CDR1 SNHLY and CDR2 FYNNEI.

This clone occurred a few times. CDR3 in DNA: TGTGCCAGCAGTCCGGGACAGTCTACACCCCAGTACTTC. Protein sequence: CASSPGQSTPQYF. The rearrangement uses TRBV7-7 and TRBJ2-5; TRBD1 matches 7 bases. V shed 6 bases, J shed 9 bases, and the junction held 10 bases outside the gene matches. Germline lookup yields CDR1 SSHAT and CDR2 FNYEAQ (reference sequence). This CDR3 has 13 amino acids.

This clone has a handful of counts. J is TRBJ1-4 and V is TRBV14, with D maybe TRBD1 (6 bases). V was shortened by 1 base and J by 3 bases, with 9 bases between the two germline ends. Per the germline V gene, CDR1 is SGHDN and CDR2 is FVKESK. The length of the CDR3 is 15 residues. The CDR3 DNA follows: TGTGCCAGCAGCCAAGGACAGGTCGCTAATGAAAAACTGTTTTTT. Translation: CASSQGQVANEKLFF.

The chain combines TRBV19 with TRBJ1-5; D unclear. Trimming took off 0 bases at V and 8 bases at J, with 11 bases between the two ends. The CDR3 is 14 residues long. Germline CDR1 LNHDA, CDR2 SQIVND (reference sequence). The CDR3 bases are TGTGCCAGTAGTATAGAGGCGGGTCGGGAGCCCCAGCATTTT. Residues: CASSIEAGREPQHF. The full variable domain, its missing parts supplied by reference TRBV19 and TRBJ1-5, is DGGITQSPKYLFRKEGQNVTLSCEQNLNHDAMYWYRQDPGQGLRLIYYSQIVNDFQKGDIAEGYSVSREKKESFPLTVTSAQKNPTAFYLCASSIEAGREPQHFGDGTRLSIL.

The chain uses TRBV5-6 and TRBJ2-3, with TRBD1 matching over 8 bases. The CDR3 is made up of 16 amino acids. The J segment lost 1 base and the V segment lost 1 base, leaving 5 bases of the junction unmatched. In germline, CDR1 is SGHDT, CDR2 YYEEEE. CDR3 nucleotides: TGTGCCAGCAGCTTGTTACAGGGGGTGGGCACAGATACGCAGTATTTT. The encoded protein is CASSLLQGVGTDTQYF.

The chain joins TRBV5-8 to TRBJ1-1; TRBD1 agrees at 12 bases. The CDR3 consists of 16 residues. Germline loops: CDR1 SGHTS, CDR2 YDEGEE. With V trimmed by 4 bases and J by 2 bases, 6 bases remained unmatched. CDR3 sequence: CASSTGTGGLNTEAFF. The CDR3 DNA reads TGTGCCAGCAGCACCGGGACAGGGGGCCTTAACACTGAAGCTTTCTTT.